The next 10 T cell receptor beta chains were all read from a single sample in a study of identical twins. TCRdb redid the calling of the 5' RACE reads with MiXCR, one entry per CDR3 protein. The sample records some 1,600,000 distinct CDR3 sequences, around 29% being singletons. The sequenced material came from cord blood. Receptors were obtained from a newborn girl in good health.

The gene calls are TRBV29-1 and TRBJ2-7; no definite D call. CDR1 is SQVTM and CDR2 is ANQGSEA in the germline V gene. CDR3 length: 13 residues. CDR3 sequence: CRAPLSSYNEQYF. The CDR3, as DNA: TGCAGGGCCCCCCTGAGCTCCTACAATGAGCAGTACTTC.

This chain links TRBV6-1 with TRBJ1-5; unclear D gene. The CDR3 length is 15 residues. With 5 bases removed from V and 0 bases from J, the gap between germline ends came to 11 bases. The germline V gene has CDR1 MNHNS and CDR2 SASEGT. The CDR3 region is CASSPQQYSNQPQHF. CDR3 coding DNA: TGTGCCAGCAGTCCCCAGCAATATAGCAATCAGCCCCAGCATTTT.

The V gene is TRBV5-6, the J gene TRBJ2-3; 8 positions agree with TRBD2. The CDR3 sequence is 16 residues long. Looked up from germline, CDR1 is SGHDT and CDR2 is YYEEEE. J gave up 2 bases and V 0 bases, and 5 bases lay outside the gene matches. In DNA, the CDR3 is TGTGCCAGCAGCTTGGGTTACGGACTAGCCACAGATACGCAGTATTTT. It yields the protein CASSLGYGLATDTQYF.

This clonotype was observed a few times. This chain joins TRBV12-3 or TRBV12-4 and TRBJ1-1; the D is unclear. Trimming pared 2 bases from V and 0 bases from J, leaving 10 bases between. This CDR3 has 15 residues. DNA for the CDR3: TGTGCCAGCAGTTTATCGGCCAGCATGAACACTGAAGCTTTCTTT. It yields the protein CASSLSASMNTEAFF.

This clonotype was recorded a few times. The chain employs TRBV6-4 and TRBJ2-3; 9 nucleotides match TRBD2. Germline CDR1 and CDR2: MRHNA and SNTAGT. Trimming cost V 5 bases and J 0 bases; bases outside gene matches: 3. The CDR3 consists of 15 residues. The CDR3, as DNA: TGTGCCAGCAGTAAGGGACTAGCTAGCACAGATACGCAGTATTTT. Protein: CASSKGLASTDTQYF.

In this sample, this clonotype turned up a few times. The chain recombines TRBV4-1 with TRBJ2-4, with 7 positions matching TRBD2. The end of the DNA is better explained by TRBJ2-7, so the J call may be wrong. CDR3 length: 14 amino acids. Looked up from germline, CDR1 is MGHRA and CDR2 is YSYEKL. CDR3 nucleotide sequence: TGCGCCAGCAGCCAAGTATCTAGCGGCTACGAGCAGTACTTC. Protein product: CASSQVSSGYEQYF.

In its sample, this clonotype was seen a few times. The CDR3, as DNA: TGCAGCGCTGGACGGACAGGGTTCTTC. Translating it yields CSAGRTGFF. The chain links TRBV29-1 to TRBJ2-1; TRBD1 matches 7 bases. Germline V gene sequence: CDR1 SQVTM, CDR2 ANQGSEA. V was pared by 7 bases and J by 15 bases, with 6 bases of the junction left unmatched. CDR3 length: 9 amino acids.

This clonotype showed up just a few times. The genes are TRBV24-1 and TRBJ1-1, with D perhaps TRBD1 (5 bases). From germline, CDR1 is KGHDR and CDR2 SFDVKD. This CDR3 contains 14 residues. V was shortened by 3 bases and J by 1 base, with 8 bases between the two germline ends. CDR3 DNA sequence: TGTGCCACCAGTGATAAGGGGCAGAACACTGAAGCTTTCTTT. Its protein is CATSDKGQNTEAFF.

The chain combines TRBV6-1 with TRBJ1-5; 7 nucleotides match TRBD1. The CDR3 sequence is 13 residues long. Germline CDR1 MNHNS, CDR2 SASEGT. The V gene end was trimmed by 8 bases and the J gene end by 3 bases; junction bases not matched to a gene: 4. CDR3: CASGTGDNQPQHF. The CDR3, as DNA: TGTGCCAGCGGAACAGGGGACAATCAGCCCCAGCATTTT.

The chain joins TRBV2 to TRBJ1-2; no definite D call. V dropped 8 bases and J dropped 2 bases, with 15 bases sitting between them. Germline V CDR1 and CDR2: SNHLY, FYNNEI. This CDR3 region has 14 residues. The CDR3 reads CASLAAHPNYGYTF. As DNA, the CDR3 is TGTGCCAGCCTCGCTGCCCACCCAAACTATGGCTACACCTTC.